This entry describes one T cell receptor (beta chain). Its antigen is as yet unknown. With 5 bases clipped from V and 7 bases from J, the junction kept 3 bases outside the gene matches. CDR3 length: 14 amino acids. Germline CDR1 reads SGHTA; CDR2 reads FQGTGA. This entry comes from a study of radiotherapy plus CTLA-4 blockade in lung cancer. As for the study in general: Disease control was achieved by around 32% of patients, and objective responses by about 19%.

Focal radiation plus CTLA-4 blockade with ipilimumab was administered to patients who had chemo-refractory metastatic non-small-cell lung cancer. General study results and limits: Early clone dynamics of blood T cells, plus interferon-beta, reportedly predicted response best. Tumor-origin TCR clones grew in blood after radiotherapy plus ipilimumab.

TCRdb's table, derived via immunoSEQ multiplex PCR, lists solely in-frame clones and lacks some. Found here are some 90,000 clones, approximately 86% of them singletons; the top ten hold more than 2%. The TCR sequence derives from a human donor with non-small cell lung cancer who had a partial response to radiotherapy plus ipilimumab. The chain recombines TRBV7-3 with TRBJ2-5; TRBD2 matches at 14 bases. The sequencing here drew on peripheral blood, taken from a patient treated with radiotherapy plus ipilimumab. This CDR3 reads CASSPGTSGRTQYF. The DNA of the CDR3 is TGTGCCAGCAGCCCGGGGACTAGCGGGAGGACCCAGTACTTC.